This T cell receptor beta chain was captured by sequencing in a study of Graves' ophthalmopathy and Graves' hyperthyroidism. TCR beta CDR3 regions were amplified from RNA transcripts. Following a first-round RT-PCR that used HTBI primers, a second-round multiplex PCR was carried out. TCRdb reprocessed the multiplex PCR reads via MiXCR and lists one record per CDR3 protein. The sample has around 1.1 million distinct CDR3 sequences; 35% to 45% are singletons. To note about this clonotype: Just one base apart from a much larger clone, this may be a read error.

The CDR3 is made up of 16 amino acids. Trimming stripped 7 bases from V and 0 bases from J, with 16 bases between. CDR1 SGDLS and CDR2 YYNGEE come from the germline V gene. Recruitment covered hyperthyroidism patients aged 18 to 65 whose new diagnosis was of under 2 months' duration. V and J are TRBV9 and TRBJ2-2; D may be TRBD2 (5 bases). This clonotype originated in an adult man with Graves' hyperthyroidism. Sequencing used peripheral blood or thyroid tissue (not recorded which). In nucleotides, the CDR3 is TGTGCCAGCGGCCCCGTGTTAGCGCCGAACACCGGGGAGCTGTTTTTT. The encoded protein is CASGPVLAPNTGELFF. The full variable domain, completed using reference TRBV9 and TRBJ2-2, is DSGVTQTPKHLITATGQRVTLRCSPRSGDLSVYWYQQSLDQGLQFLIQYYNGEERAKGNILERFSAQQFPDLHSELNLSSLELGDSALYFCASGPVLAPNTGELFFGEGSRLTVL.